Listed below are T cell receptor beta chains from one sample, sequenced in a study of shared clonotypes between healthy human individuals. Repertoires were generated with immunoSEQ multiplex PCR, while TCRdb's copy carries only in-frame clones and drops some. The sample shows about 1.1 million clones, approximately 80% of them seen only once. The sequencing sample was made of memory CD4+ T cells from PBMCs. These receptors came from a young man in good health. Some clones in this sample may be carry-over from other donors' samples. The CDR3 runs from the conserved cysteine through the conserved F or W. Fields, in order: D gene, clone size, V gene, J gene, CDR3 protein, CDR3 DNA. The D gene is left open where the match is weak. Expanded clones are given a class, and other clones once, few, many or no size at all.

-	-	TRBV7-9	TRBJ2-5	CASSSVAVQETQYF	TGTGCCAGCAGCTCCGTAGCGGTACAAGAGACCCAGTACTTC
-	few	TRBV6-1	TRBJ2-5	CASSRDFQETQYF	TGTGCCAGCTCCCGGGACTTCCAAGAGACCCAGTACTTC
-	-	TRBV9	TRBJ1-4	CASSVGGGSGSEKLFF	TGTGCCAGCAGCGTAGGTGGGGGATCAGGGAGTGAAAAACTGTTTTTT
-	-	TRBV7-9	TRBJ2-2	CASSARAFGVGTGELFF	TGTGCCAGCAGCGCCCGGGCCTTCGGAGTCGGCACCGGGGAGCTGTTTTTT
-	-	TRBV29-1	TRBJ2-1	CSVDDLKADSYNEQFF	TGCAGCGTTGATGATTTGAAAGCGGACTCCTACAATGAGCAGTTCTTC
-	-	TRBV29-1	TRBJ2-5	CSVERGETQYF	TGCAGCGTTGAGAGGGGGGAGACCCAGTACTTC
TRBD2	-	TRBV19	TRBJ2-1	CASSKRTGTSAQSSYNEQFF	TGTGCCAGTAGTAAACGTACCGGGACTAGCGCACAGAGCTCCTACAATGAGCAGTTCTTC
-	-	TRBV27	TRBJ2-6	CASSLKAGAGANVLTF	TGTGCCAGCAGTTTAAAGGCAGGGGCTGGGGCCAACGTCCTGACTTTC
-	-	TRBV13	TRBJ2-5	CASRLRWSVETQYF	TGTGCCAGCAGATTACGATGGTCGGTCGAGACCCAGTACTTC
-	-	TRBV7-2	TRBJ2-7	CASSLGFRVYEQYF	TGTGCCAGCAGCTTAGGTTTCAGGGTCTACGAGCAGTACTTC
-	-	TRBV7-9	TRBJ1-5	CASSSGGPNQPQHF	TGTGCCAGCAGCTCCGGGGGGCCGAATCAGCCCCAGCATTTT
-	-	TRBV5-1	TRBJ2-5	CASRYMVEETQYF	TGCGCCAGCAGGTACATGGTCGAGGAGACCCAGTACTTC
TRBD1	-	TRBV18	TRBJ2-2	CASSSTGVTTGELFF	TGTGCCAGCTCCTCGACAGGGGTGACCACCGGGGAGCTGTTTTTT
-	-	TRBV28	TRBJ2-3	CASTGASGSTDTQYF	TGTGCCAGCACAGGGGCGAGTGGGAGCACAGATACGCAGTATTTT
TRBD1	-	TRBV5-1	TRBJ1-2	CASTVGQSNYGYTF	TGCGCCAGCACCGTGGGACAGTCAAACTATGGCTACACCTTC
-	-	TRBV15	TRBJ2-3	CATSPQRRETDTQYF	TGTGCCACCAGCCCTCAAAGAAGGGAGACAGATACGCAGTATTTT
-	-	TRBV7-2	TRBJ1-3	CASSSPGGAGNTIYF	TGTGCCAGCAGCTCCCCGGGGGGGGCCGGAAACACCATATATTTT
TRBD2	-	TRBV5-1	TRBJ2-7	CASSLGHVAGAEQYF	TGCGCCAGCAGCTTAGGCCATGTAGCGGGAGCCGAGCAGTACTTC
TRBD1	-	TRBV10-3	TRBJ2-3	CAISAQTGGEDTQYF	TGTGCCATCAGTGCCCAGACAGGGGGCGAGGATACGCAGTATTTT
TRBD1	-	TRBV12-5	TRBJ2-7	CASGFSSGTGAYEQYF	TGTGCTAGTGGTTTTTCGAGCGGGACAGGGGCCTACGAGCAGTACTTC
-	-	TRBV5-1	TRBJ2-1	CASSLLARGHNEQFF	TGCGCCAGCAGCTTGCTGGCCAGGGGCCACAATGAGCAGTTCTTC
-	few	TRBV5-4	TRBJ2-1	CASSLRGSYNEQFF	TGTGCCAGCAGCTTGAGGGGGAGCTACAATGAGCAGTTCTTC
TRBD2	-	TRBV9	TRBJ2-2	CASSVSGTNTGELFF	TGTGCCAGCAGCGTTAGCGGGACTAACACCGGGGAGCTGTTTTTT
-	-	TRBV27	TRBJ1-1	CASVGPVKKFARGTEAFF	TGTGCCAGCGTGGGCCCCGTTAAGAAGTTCGCGAGGGGCACTGAAGCTTTCTTT
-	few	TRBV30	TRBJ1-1	CAWSQQQNTEAFF	TGTGCCTGGAGTCAACAGCAGAACACTGAAGCTTTCTTT
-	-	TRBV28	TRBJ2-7	CASSFAYEQYF	TGTGCCAGCAGTTTTGCCTACGAGCAGTACTTC
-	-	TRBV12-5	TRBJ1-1	CASGSPTAFF	TGTGCTAGTGGTTCTCCTACGGCTTTCTTT
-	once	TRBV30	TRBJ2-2	CAWNPGRVPGELFF	TGTGCCTGGAACCCCGGCAGGGTCCCCGGGGAGCTGTTTTTT
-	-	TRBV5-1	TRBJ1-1	CASSRLQTNTEAFF	TGCGCCAGCAGCCGCCTGCAGACGAACACTGAAGCTTTCTTT
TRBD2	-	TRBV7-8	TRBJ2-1	CASSLLPSGYNEQFF	TGTGCCAGCAGCTTATTGCCTAGCGGTTACAATGAGCAGTTCTTC
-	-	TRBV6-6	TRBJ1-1	CASNQWTGATEAFF	TGTGCCAGTAACCAATGGACCGGGGCAACTGAAGCTTTCTTT
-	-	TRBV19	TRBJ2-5	CASSIIGRGQETQYF	TGTGCCAGTAGTATAATAGGCAGGGGACAAGAGACCCAGTACTTC
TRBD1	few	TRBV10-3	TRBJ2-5	CATRPLTGGDGQETQYF	TGTGCCACCCGGCCCCTAACAGGGGGCGATGGTCAGGAGACCCAGTACTTC
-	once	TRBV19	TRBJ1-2	CASSIGLAENYGYTF	TGTGCCAGTAGTATAGGCTTGGCGGAAAACTATGGCTACACCTTC
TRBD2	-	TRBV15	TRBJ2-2	CATSRVHDGTSVPGELFF	TGTGCCACCAGCAGAGTCCACGACGGGACTAGCGTCCCCGGGGAGCTGTTTTTT
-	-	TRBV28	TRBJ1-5	CASSSWDKGGNQPQHF	TGTGCCAGCAGTTCCTGGGACAAGGGGGGTAATCAGCCCCAGCATTTT
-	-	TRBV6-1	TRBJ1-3	CASTRLSGNTIYF	TGTGCCAGCACGAGACTTTCTGGAAACACCATATATTTT
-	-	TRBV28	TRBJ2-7	CASSLFRGRYEQYF	TGTGCCAGCAGTTTATTTCGGGGCCGCTACGAGCAGTACTTC
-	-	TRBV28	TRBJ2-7	CASSPRTGNYEQYF	TGTGCCAGCAGTCCGCGGACGGGGAACTACGAGCAGTACTTC
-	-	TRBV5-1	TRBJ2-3	CASSSGSTDTQYF	TGCGCCAGCAGCTCAGGGTCCACAGATACGCAGTATTTT
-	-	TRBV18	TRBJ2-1	CASSRLYNEQFF	TGTGCCAGCTCACGCTTATACAATGAGCAGTTCTTC
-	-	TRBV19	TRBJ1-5	CASSIDWDQPQHF	TGTGCCAGTAGTATAGATTGGGACCAGCCCCAGCATTTT
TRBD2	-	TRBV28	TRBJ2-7	CASSGSGRSYEQYF	TGTGCCAGCAGTGGGAGCGGGAGAAGCTACGAGCAGTACTTC
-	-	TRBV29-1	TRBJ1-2	CSVVGRGKDYGYTF	TGCAGCGTTGTGGGAAGGGGGAAGGACTATGGCTACACCTTC
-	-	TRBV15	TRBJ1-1	CATSRDFGNTEAFF	TGTGCCACCAGCAGAGATTTCGGGAACACTGAAGCTTTCTTT
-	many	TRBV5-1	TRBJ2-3	CASSLFGREGTDTQYF	TGCGCCAGCAGCTTGTTCGGGCGGGAAGGCACAGATACGCAGTATTTT
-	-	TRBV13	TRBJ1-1	CASSTYRATEAFF	TGTGCCAGCAGCACCTACAGGGCCACTGAAGCTTTCTTT
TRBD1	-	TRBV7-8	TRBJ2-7	CASSIYVQGAGEQYF	TGTGCCAGCAGCATTTACGTACAGGGGGCAGGAGAGCAGTACTTC
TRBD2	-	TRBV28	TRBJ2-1	CASSSPGTSGYYNEQFF	TGTGCCAGCAGTTCACCCGGGACTAGCGGATACTACAATGAGCAGTTCTTC